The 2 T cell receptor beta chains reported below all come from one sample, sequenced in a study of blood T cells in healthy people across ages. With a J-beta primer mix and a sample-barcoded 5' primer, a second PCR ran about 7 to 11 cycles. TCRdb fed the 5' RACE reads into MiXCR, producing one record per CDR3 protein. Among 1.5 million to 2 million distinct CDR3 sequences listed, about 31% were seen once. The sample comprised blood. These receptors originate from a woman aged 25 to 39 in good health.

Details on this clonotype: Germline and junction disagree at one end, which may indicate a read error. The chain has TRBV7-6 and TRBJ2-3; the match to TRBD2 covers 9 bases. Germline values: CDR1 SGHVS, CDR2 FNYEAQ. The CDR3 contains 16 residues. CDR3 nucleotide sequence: TGTGCCAGCAGCCCCCTCACTAGCGGGTACACAGGTACGCAGTATTTT. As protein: CASSPLTSGYTGTQYF.

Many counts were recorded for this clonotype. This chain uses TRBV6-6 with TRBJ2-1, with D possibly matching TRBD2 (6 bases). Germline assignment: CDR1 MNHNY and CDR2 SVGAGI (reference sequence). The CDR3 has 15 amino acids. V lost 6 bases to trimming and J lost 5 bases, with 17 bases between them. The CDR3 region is CASSTGVARNNEQFF. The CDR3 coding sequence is TGTGCCAGCAGCACGGGAGTAGCGAGAAACAATGAGCAGTTCTTC.